This T cell receptor (beta chain) was sequenced for a study of PD-1 blockade in mismatch repair-deficient tumors. On the study more broadly: Patients had over ten mismatch repair-deficient cancer types and were previously treated and progressing.

A few pembrolizumab responders had their TCRs sequenced. Concerning this clone itself: The antigen remains unidentified.

This CDR3 spans 16 amino acids. V dropped 4 bases and J dropped 7; count of bases not matched to a gene: 11. The germline V gene has CDR1 SGHRS and CDR2 YFSETQ. Study findings and constraints: Tumor-resident clones, often absent from pretreatment blood, expanded after pembrolizumab and then contracted.

Assay: immunoSEQ multiplex PCR; the TCRdb copy retains only in-frame clones and omits some. The repertoire consists of about 68,000 clones, with approximately 82% occurring once and the leading ten covering approximately 5%. The specimen was peripheral blood, collected 2 weeks after starting pembrolizumab. This sequence was found in an adult with mismatch repair-deficient cancer. The chain employs TRBV5-1 and TRBJ2-1; 10 bases fit TRBD2. The chain's CDR3 is CASSRGSGRALNEQFF. The CDR3 DNA reads TGCGCCAGCAGCCGGGGCAGCGGGAGGGCCCTTAATGAGCAGTTCTTC.